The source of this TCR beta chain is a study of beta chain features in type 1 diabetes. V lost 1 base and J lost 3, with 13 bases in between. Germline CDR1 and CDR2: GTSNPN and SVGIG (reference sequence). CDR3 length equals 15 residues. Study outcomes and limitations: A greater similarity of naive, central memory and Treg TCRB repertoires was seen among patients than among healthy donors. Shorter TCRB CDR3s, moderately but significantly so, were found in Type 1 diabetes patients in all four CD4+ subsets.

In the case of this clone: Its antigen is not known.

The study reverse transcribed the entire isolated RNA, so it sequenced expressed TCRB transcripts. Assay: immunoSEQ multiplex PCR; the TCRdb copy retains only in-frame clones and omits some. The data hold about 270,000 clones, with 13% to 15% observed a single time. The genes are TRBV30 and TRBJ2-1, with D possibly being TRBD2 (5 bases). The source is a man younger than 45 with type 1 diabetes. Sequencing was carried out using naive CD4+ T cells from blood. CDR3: CAWSAGGSGYNEQFF. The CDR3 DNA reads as TGTGCCTGGAGTGCCGGCGGGTCCGGCTACAATGAGCAGTTCTTC.